This T cell receptor beta chain was recorded in a study of low-dose radiotherapy and immunotherapy resistance in tumors. Looking at the study overall: Given every two weeks, intravenous cyclophosphamide 200 mg/m2 preceded radiation and immunotherapy by one day.

The CDR3 has 13 residues. Trimming removed 6 bases at V and 6 bases at J, with 12 bases between. The germline V gene encodes CDR1 ENHRY and CDR2 SYGVKD. As a condition of eligibility, patients had advanced solid tumors lacking tumor-infiltrating lymphocytes. First-strand cDNA used TRAV- and TRBV-specific primers, covering alpha and beta chains. TCRs were amplified for 20 to 25 PCR cycles with a constant-region primer and V-primer adapter. The isolated mRNA underwent amplification through in vitro transcription. TCRdb reprocessed the reads with MiXCR, giving one entry per CDR3 protein. The profile covers 14,000 to 15,000 distinct CDR3 sequences, with about half appearing a single time and 3.5% to 4.5% taken by the ten largest.

This sequence joins TRBV10-3 and TRBJ1-5, with D possibly TRBD1 on 5 matching bases. The clonotype was recovered from a human donor with advanced metastatic prostate, ovarian, gallbladder or colorectal cancer (not recorded which). This table probably holds off-target reads from a library built for another chain. The CDR3 here is CAIRGLVGQPQHF. CDR3 sequence (DNA): TGTGCCATCAGGGGACTGGTTGGTCAGCCCCAGCATTTT.